These 14 T cell receptor beta chains came from one sample sequenced in a study of blood T cell repertoires in COVID-19. Using immunoSEQ multiplex PCR, the repertoire was profiled, and TCRdb retains in-frame clones only, with some absent. The sample shows a few hundred thousand clones, 88% of them seen only once. The sample was PBMCs or T cells enriched from blood (not recorded which). These receptors all stem from a woman in her thirties or forties with acute COVID-19.

J is TRBJ1-3 and V is TRBV5-4; the match to TRBD1 covers 9 bases. CDR3 length: 17 amino acids. The V segment lost 4 bases and the J segment 2 bases; nucleotides outside the gene matches: 10. Germline V gene sequence: CDR1 SGHNT, CDR2 YYREEE (reference sequence). CDR3 sequence: CASSETGTGKTGNTIYF. Written as DNA, the CDR3 is TGTGCCAGCAGCGAAACCGGGACAGGGAAAACTGGAAACACCATATATTTT.

The J gene is TRBJ1-2, the V gene TRBV5-4; a weak D match, TRBD1 (6 bases). CDR3 length: 14 residues. V was pared by 2 bases and J by 2 bases, with 10 bases between. Germline V lookup: CDR1 SGHNT, CDR2 YYREEE (reference sequence). The CDR3 DNA reads TGTGCCAGCAGCTTTGCGCAGGGGAACTATGGCTACACCTTC. Amino acids: CASSFAQGNYGYTF.

The V gene is TRBV7-6, the J gene TRBJ2-3, with 9 bases matching TRBD1. V lost 5 bases, J lost 3 bases, and 9 bases stayed unmatched. CDR3 length equals 16 residues. Germline lookup yields CDR1 SGHVS and CDR2 FNYEAQ. The CDR3 protein is CASSIIDRGRTDTQYF. The CDR3 DNA reads TGTGCCAGCAGCATAATTGACAGGGGGAGGACAGATACGCAGTATTTT.

The chain combines TRBV19 with TRBJ1-6; 9 bases fit TRBD1. The V segment lost 6 bases and the J segment 6 bases; nucleotides outside the gene matches: 12. This CDR3 contains 17 residues. Germline V gene sequence: CDR1 LNHDA, CDR2 SQIVND (reference sequence). The CDR3 region has the DNA TGTGCCAGTAGCCCGCTGGGACAGGGAACCCTTAATTCACCCCTCCACTTT. This translates into CASSPLGQGTLNSPLHF.

The chain is built from TRBV19 and TRBJ1-2; 7 nucleotides line up with TRBD1. J lost 7 bases, V lost 7 bases, and 12 bases had no gene match. The CDR3 is made up of 14 amino acids. Germline V gene lookup returns CDR1 LNHDA and CDR2 SQIVND (reference sequence). CDR3 DNA: TGTGCCAGTACAACTCAGGGACAGTACTCTGGCTACACCTTC. Translated, it gives CASTTQGQYSGYTF. Looking up the rest from reference TRBV19 and TRBJ1-2 gives the full variable domain: DGGITQSPKYLFRKEGQNVTLSCEQNLNHDAMYWYRQDPGQGLRLIYYSQIVNDFQKGDIAEGYSVSREKKESFPLTVTSAQKNPTAFYLCASTTQGQYSGYTFGSGTRLTVV.

V is TRBV6-1 and J is TRBJ2-2, with 10 positions matching TRBD2. V lost 2 bases, J lost 5 bases, and 5 bases stayed unmatched. CDR1 is MNHNS, CDR2 SASEGT, per germline. CDR3 length equals 16 residues. CDR3 DNA: TGTGCCAGCAGTGAACTGACTAGCGGGCAAACCGGGGAGCTGTTTTTT. Its translation: CASSELTSGQTGELFF.

The chain links TRBV3-1 (or the pseudogene TRBV3-2) to TRBJ2-2; D is unclear. The CDR3 has 12 amino acids. V dropped 3 bases and J dropped 6 bases, with 5 bases sitting between them. From germline, CDR1 is LGHDT and CDR2 YNNKEL (reference sequence). Here the CDR3 DNA reads TGTGCCAGCAGCCATTTAGCCGGGGAGCTGTTTTTT. Its translation: CASSHLAGELFF.

This clone was counted a few times. This chain uses TRBV2 with TRBJ1-3; TRBD1 matches 8 bases. Germline values: CDR1 SNHLY, CDR2 FYNNEI. Germline trimming cut 3 bases from V and 2 bases from J; bases unmatched to any gene: 0. This CDR3 is 14 amino acids long. The CDR3, as DNA: TGTGCCAGCAGTGAGGGACAGGCTGGAAACACCATATATTTT. Protein: CASSEGQAGNTIYF.

The chain employs TRBV21-1 and TRBJ2-2; the D call in the table, TRBD1, was not verified against the DNA. TRBV21-1 is termed a pseudogene. This CDR3 is built from 15 residues. In DNA form, the CDR3 reads TGTGCCAGCAGCAACCTGACAATCCAAACCGGGGAGCTGTTTTTT. Translating gives CASSNLTIQTGELFF.

The chain joins TRBV3-1 (or the pseudogene TRBV3-2) to TRBJ2-7, with 10 bases matching TRBD1. This CDR3 region has 14 residues. Germline V gene data show CDR1 as LGHDT and CDR2 as YNNKEL (reference sequence). V lost 1 base, J lost 3 bases, and 0 bases stayed unmatched. The CDR3 reads CASSQGTGGYEQYF. The CDR3 DNA reads TGTGCCAGCAGCCAAGGGACAGGGGGCTACGAGCAGTACTTC.

This rearrangement joins TRBV11-2 to TRBJ1-1; TRBD1 is a possible D gene (5 bases). CDR1 and CDR2 from the germline V gene are SGHAT and FQNNGV. The CDR3 is 15 amino acids. V lost 2 bases to trimming and J lost 1 base, with 11 bases between them. In nucleotides, the CDR3 is TGTGCCAGCAGCTTATTGGCCGGGGGGAACACTGAAGCTTTCTTT. It is translated as CASSLLAGGNTEAFF. The full variable domain, in which reference TRBV11-2 and TRBJ1-1 provide the parts outside the CDR3, is EAGVAQSPRYKIIEKRQSVAFWCNPISGHATLYWYQQILGQGPKLLIQFQNNGVVDDSQLPKDRFSAERLKGVDSTLKIQPAKLEDSAVYLCASSLLAGGNTEAFFGQGTRLTVV.

The chain carries TRBV19 and TRBJ1-2; 12 bases are shared with TRBD1. The V and J ends lost 8 bases and 2 bases, in that order; junction bases with no gene match: 9. CDR3 size: 16 residues. Germline values: CDR1 LNHDA, CDR2 SQIVND (reference sequence). The CDR3 coding sequence is TGTGCCAGTGCTGGGACAGGGGGCGGTCGGAACTATGGCTACACCTTC. Translating it yields CASAGTGGGRNYGYTF.

This sequence joins TRBV6-6 and TRBJ1-3, with 7 bases lining up with TRBD1. Germline V gene lookup returns CDR1 MNHNY and CDR2 SVGAGI (reference sequence). The V segment lost 8 bases and the J segment 0 bases; nucleotides outside the gene matches: 7. The CDR3 consists of 15 residues. The chain's CDR3 is CASVTGTVSGNTIYF. DNA of the CDR3: TGTGCCAGCGTTACCGGGACAGTCTCTGGAAACACCATATATTTT.

This clone showed up just a few times. The genes are TRBV7-9 and TRBJ2-7, with TRBD2 as a possible D gene (6 bases). CDR3 length equals 15 residues. Germline CDR1 reads SEHNR; CDR2 reads FQNEAQ (reference sequence). V was trimmed by 4 bases and J by 2 bases, leaving 15 bases between them. CDR3 in DNA: TGTGCCAGCAGCTCCACCGGGACTCCGACCTACGAGCAGTACTTC. It specifies CASSSTGTPTYEQYF.